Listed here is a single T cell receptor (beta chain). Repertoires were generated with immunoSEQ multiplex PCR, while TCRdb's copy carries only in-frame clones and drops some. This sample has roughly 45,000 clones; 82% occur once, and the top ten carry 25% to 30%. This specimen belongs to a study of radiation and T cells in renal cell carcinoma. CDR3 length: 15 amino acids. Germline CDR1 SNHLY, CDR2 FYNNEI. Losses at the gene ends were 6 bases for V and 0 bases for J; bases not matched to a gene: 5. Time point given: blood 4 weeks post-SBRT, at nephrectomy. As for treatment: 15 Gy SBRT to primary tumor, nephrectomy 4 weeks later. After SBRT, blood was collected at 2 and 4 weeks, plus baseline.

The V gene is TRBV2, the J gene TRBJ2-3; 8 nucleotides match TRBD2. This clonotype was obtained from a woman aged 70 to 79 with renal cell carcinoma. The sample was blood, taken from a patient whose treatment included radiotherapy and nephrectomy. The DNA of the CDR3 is TGTGCCAGCAGCATGCGGGGGGCCAGCACAGATACGCAGTATTTT. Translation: CASSMRGASTDTQYF.